The 17 T cell receptor beta chains below all came from one sample that was sequenced in a study of blood T cell repertoires in COVID-19. The repertoire was sequenced with immunoSEQ multiplex PCR; TCRdb's copy has only in-frame clones and lacks some. The sample lists roughly 140,000 clones, 88% seen once, with 1.2% in the top ten. What was sequenced was PBMCs or T cells enriched from blood (not recorded which). The receptor set was obtained from a woman aged 30 to 39 with acute COVID-19.

The J gene is TRBJ1-4, the V gene TRBV7-2; the D gene is possibly TRBD1 (5 bases). V lost 7 bases and J lost 0, with 9 bases in between. Germline V lookup: CDR1 SGHTA, CDR2 FQGNSA. This CDR3 region has 14 residues. The CDR3 spells CASKRTSTNEKLFF. The CDR3 coding sequence is TGTGCCAGCAAACGGACATCAACTAATGAAAAACTGTTTTTT.

This clone was seen a few times. The CDR3 DNA is TGTGCCAGCAGTTACACAGGACAGTACACCGGGGAGCTGTTTTTT. Protein sequence: CASSYTGQYTGELFF. The chain recombines TRBV6-5 with TRBJ2-2; D is possibly TRBD1 (6 bases). Germline V gene lookup returns CDR1 MNHEY and CDR2 SVGAGI. CDR3 length: 15 amino acids. V shed 2 bases and J shed 3 bases, with 10 bases lying between them.

The chain couples TRBV30 to TRBJ1-1; TRBD1 is a possible D gene (6 bases). The germline V gene has CDR1 GTSNPN and CDR2 SVGIG (reference sequence). The CDR3 contains 12 residues. Trimming took off 7 bases at V and 4 bases at J, with 13 bases between the two ends. CDR3 in amino acids: CASRGAGTEAFF. The CDR3 nucleotides read TGTGCCTCCCGGGGGGCGGGCACTGAAGCTTTCTTT.

The V gene is TRBV10-3, the J gene TRBJ2-7; 12 positions match TRBD2. V dropped 5 bases and J dropped 6; count of bases not matched to a gene: 17. CDR1 is ENHRY and CDR2 is SYGVKD in the germline V gene. The CDR3 sequence is 18 residues long. The DNA of the CDR3 is TGTGCCATCAGTAACGGACTAGCGGGACTCTCGGAGGGCGCCGAGCAGTACTTC. Its translation: CAISNGLAGLSEGAEQYF.

The chain recombines TRBV3-1 (or the pseudogene TRBV3-2) with TRBJ1-4; possibly TRBD1 for D (5 bases). The V gene lost 5 bases and the J gene lost 8 bases, with 15 bases spanning the gap. CDR1 LGHDT and CDR2 YNNKEL come from the germline V gene (reference sequence). The CDR3 contains 14 residues. The CDR3 loop reads CASSDSGGSEKLFF. The CDR3 nucleotides read TGTGCCAGCAGCGACAGCGGGGGGAGCGAAAAACTGTTTTTT.

The chain recombines TRBV28 with TRBJ2-1, with 13 bases lining up with TRBD2. CDR1 MDHEN and CDR2 SYDVKM come from the germline V gene. This CDR3 is built from 17 residues. Trimming took 3 bases from V and 6 from J; bases not matched to a gene: 8. CDR3 sequence reads: CASSLLGLAGVPNEQFF. The DNA of the CDR3 is TGTGCCAGCAGTTTGCTAGGACTAGCGGGAGTCCCCAATGAGCAGTTCTTC.

J is TRBJ2-5 and V is TRBV6-6; 9 bases agree with TRBD2. With V trimmed by 8 bases and J by 0 bases, 1 base remained unmatched. This CDR3 has 13 amino acids. Germline-derived CDR1 and CDR2 are MNHNY and SVGAGI (reference sequence). This CDR3 reads CASGGRDQETQYF. CDR3 nucleotides: TGTGCCAGCGGCGGGAGGGACCAAGAGACCCAGTACTTC.

The CDR3 sequence is CASSQDRTTGQPQHF. CDR3 bases: TGCGCCAGCAGCCAAGATAGAACGACGGGTCAGCCCCAGCATTTT. The V and J genes are TRBV4-1 and TRBJ1-5, with D unclear. Trimming removed 0 bases at V and 6 bases at J, with 12 bases between. Germline values: CDR1 MGHRA, CDR2 YSYEKL. The CDR3 is 15 residues long.

The CDR3 DNA reads TGTGCCAGCAGCGGGGGGACGGCAGGGCAGGAGACCCAGTACTTC. It yields the protein CASSGGTAGQETQYF. V usage is TRBV5-4 and J usage is TRBJ2-5, with D maybe TRBD2 (6 bases). The CDR3 loop spans 15 amino acids. Trimming removed 4 bases from V and 5 bases from J, with 18 bases in between. Germline CDR1 and CDR2: SGHNT and YYREEE (reference sequence).

V is TRBV25-1 and J is TRBJ2-2, with TRBD2 identical over 8 bases. The germline V gene has CDR1 MGHDK and CDR2 SYGVNS. The length of the CDR3 is 18 residues. The trim removed 5 bases at V and 3 bases at J, leaving 14 bases unmatched. CDR3 DNA sequence: TGTGCCAGCAGTCGGCGAGCGGGAGATTATCGGGACACCGGGGAGCTGTTTTTT. It specifies CASSRRAGDYRDTGELFF.

The V call is TRBV2, the J call TRBJ1-2, with 7 bases aligning to TRBD1. The ends lost 6 bases at V and 4 bases at J; junction bases unmatched: 17. CDR3 length equals 17 residues. From germline, CDR1 is SNHLY and CDR2 FYNNEI. The CDR3 region has the DNA TGTGCCAGCAGAGGGGACAGTGAACTTTTATCTAGCTATGGCTACACCTTC. It translates to CASRGDSELLSSYGYTF.

This rearrangement joins TRBV28 to TRBJ1-5, with a possible D match to TRBD1 (6 bases). The germline V gene encodes CDR1 MDHEN and CDR2 SYDVKM. The length of the CDR3 is 16 residues. The V gene lost 5 bases and the J gene lost 6 bases, with 20 bases spanning the gap. The CDR3 protein is CASSTWGLGGGQPQHF. DNA of the CDR3: TGTGCCAGCAGTACCTGGGGCCTGGGAGGGGGTCAGCCCCAGCATTTT.

This chain uses TRBV5-6 with TRBJ2-7, with 11 bases lining up with TRBD1. The CDR3 loop spans 16 amino acids. Trimming took 0 bases from V and 3 from J; bases not matched to a gene: 5. Germline CDR1 is SGHDT and CDR2 is YYEEEE. CDR3 DNA: TGTGCCAGCAGCTTGGGCGGACAGGGGGCATACTACGAGCAGTACTTC. Encoded protein: CASSLGGQGAYYEQYF.

V gene TRBV11-3 combines with J gene TRBJ1-2, with D possibly being TRBD1 (5 bases). The CDR3 runs 17 residues. V was clipped by 1 base and J by 1 base, with 16 bases between them. The germline gives CDR1 SGHNT, CDR2 YENEEA. As DNA, the CDR3 is TGTGCCAGCAGCTTAGGGAGACAGCTGGCCATTAACTATGGCTACACCTTC. Amino acids: CASSLGRQLAINYGYTF.

The rearrangement uses TRBV6-2 or TRBV6-3 and TRBJ1-1, with D unresolved. Germline V gene data show CDR1 as MNHEY and CDR2 as SVGEGT. The CDR3 is 15 amino acids. Trimming left V 1 base short and J 6 bases short, with 15 bases between. CDR3 bases: TGTGCCAGCAGTTACTTATCTGGGGAGGAAGCTGAAGCTTTCTTT. This translates into CASSYLSGEEAEAFF.

The chain employs TRBV10-3 and TRBJ1-1; D call uncertain. V was clipped by 0 bases and J by 2 bases, with 13 bases between them. Germline V gene lookup returns CDR1 ENHRY and CDR2 SYGVKD. The CDR3 runs to 16 residues. CDR3 coding DNA: TGTGCCATCAGTGAGTCGTTCGGAGGCGGAAACACTGAAGCTTTCTTT. Translation gives CAISESFGGGNTEAFF.

This chain joins TRBV28 and TRBJ2-7; TRBD1 aligns across 8 bases. The CDR3 has 13 residues. Trimming cost V 8 bases and J 0 bases; bases outside gene matches: 3. CDR1 and CDR2 from the germline V gene are MDHEN and SYDVKM. The DNA of the CDR3 is TGTGCCAGCCTGGGACAGGCCTCCTACGAGCAGTACTTC. This sequence encodes CASLGQASYEQYF.